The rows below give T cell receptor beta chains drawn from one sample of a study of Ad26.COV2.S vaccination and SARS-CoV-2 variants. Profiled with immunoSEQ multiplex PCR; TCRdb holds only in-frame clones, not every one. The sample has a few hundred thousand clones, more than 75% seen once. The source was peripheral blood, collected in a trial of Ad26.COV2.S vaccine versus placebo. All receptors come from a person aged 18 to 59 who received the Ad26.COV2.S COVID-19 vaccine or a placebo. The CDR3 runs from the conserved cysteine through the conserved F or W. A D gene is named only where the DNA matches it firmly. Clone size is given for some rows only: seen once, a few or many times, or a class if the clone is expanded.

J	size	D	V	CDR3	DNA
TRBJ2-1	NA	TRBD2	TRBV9	CASSSRTSLSYNEQFF	TGTGCCAGCAGCTCCCGGACTAGTCTCTCCTACAATGAGCAGTTCTTC
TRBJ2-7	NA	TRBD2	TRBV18	CASSRGTSEQYF	TGTGCCAGCTCACGCGGGACTAGCGAGCAGTACTTC
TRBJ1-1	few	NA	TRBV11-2	CASSLGSGNTEAFF	TGTGCCAGCAGCTTAGGTTCCGGGAACACTGAAGCTTTCTTT
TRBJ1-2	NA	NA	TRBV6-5	CASSSATGRDYGYTF	TGTGCCAGCAGTTCCGCGACAGGTCGGGACTATGGCTACACCTTC
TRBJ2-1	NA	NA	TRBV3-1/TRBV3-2	CASSPESPLAINEQFF	TGTGCCAGCAGCCCCGAGTCCCCGCTAGCGATCAATGAGCAGTTCTTC
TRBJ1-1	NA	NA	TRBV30	CAWSWGQNTEAFF	TGTGCCTGGAGTTGGGGGCAGAACACTGAAGCTTTCTTT
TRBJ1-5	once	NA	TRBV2	CASSNRQKNAQPQHF	TGTGCCAGCAGTAACCGACAGAAGAATGCTCAGCCCCAGCATTTT
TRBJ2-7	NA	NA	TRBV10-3	CAISVNPTIDYEQYF	TGTGCCATCAGTGTTAATCCCACGATTGATTACGAGCAGTACTTC
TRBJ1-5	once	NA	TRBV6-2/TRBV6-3	CASSLRGDSNQPQHF	TGTGCCAGCAGTCTACGGGGGGATAGCAATCAGCCCCAGCATTTT
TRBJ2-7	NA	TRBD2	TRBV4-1	CASSQDLSSGGPQYF	TGCGCCAGCAGCCAAGATCTGAGTAGCGGGGGACCCCAGTACTTC
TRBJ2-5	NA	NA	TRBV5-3	CARSSALGYTPSQETQYF	TGTGCCAGAAGCTCCGCCTTGGGGTATACCCCCAGTCAAGAGACCCAGTACTTC
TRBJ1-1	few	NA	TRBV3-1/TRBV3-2	CASSQGSAMYTEAFF	TGTGCCAGCAGCCAAGGCTCAGCAATGTACACTGAAGCTTTCTTT
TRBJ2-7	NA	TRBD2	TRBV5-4	CASSSRTSGAYEQYF	TGTGCCAGCAGCTCCCGAACTAGCGGGGCTTACGAGCAGTACTTC
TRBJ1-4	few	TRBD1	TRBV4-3	CASSQAKWDRDEKLFF	TGCGCCAGCAGCCAAGCAAAGTGGGACAGGGATGAAAAACTGTTTTTT
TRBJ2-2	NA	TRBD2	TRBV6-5	CASRRTSGGAGELFF	TGTGCCAGCAGACGGACTAGCGGGGGGGCCGGGGAGCTGTTTTTT
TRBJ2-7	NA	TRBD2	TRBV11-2	CASSRDYLYEQYF	TGTGCCAGCAGCCGGGACTACCTCTACGAGCAGTACTTC
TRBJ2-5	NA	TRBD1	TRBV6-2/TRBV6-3	CASSTGDSLGPETQYF	TGTGCCAGCAGTACTGGGGACAGCCTCGGTCCAGAGACCCAGTACTTC
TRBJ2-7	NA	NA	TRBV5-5	CASSTSSYEQYF	TGTGCCAGCAGCACGAGCTCCTACGAGCAGTACTTC
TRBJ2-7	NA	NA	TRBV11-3	CARRQKQSYEQYF	TGTGCCAGAAGACAGAAGCAGTCCTACGAGCAGTACTTC
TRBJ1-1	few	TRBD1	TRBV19	CASSPNRDRNTEAFF	TGTGCCAGTAGTCCCAACCGGGACAGGAACACTGAAGCTTTCTTT
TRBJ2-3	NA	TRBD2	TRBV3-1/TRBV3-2	CASSQDRSGASTDTQYF	TGTGCCAGCAGCCAAGATCGTAGCGGGGCTAGCACAGATACGCAGTATTTT
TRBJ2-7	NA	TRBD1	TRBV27	CASSGGQGRNEQYF	TGTGCCAGCAGTGGGGGACAGGGTAGGAACGAGCAGTACTTC
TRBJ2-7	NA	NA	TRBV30	CAWSSQGYEQYF	TGTGCCTGGAGTTCCCAGGGGTACGAGCAGTACTTC
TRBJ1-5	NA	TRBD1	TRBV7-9	CASSLEGTGTYNQPQHF	TGTGCCAGCAGCTTAGAGGGGACAGGGACGTACAATCAGCCCCAGCATTTT
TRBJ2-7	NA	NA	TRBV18	CASSPAADPTGEQYF	TGTGCCAGCTCACCGGCGGCTGATCCTACGGGAGAGCAGTACTTC
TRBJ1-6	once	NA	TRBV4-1	CASSQEEDRVSPLHF	TGCGCCAGCAGCCAAGAGGAGGACCGCGTTTCACCCCTCCACTTT